The source of this TCR beta chain is a study of OX40 agonist ivuxolimab in advanced cancers. Notes on the study in general: Clonal expansion by week 6 occurred in CD4+ and CD8+ blood T cells (at 0.1 to 3.0 mg/kg).

Concerning this clone: No antigen is known for it.

The cohort excluded patients with autoimmune disease history or systemic immunosuppression. The protocol was immunoSEQ multiplex PCR, while the TCRdb copy is restricted to in-frame clones and leaves out a portion. This table holds approximately 58,000 clones, around 86% found once. CDR1 is SGHNT, CDR2 YENEEA, per germline. V dropped 1 base and J dropped 1; count of bases not matched to a gene: 2. This CDR3 comprises 15 residues. Sequenced material: CD4+ or CD8+ T cells sorted from blood, taken in a trial of the OX40 agonist ivuxolimab. This chain links TRBV11-3 with TRBJ2-3, with TRBD2 identical over 7 bases. This sequence was found in an adult with an advanced solid tumor such as melanoma, head and neck, liver or kidney cancer. The CDR3 DNA follows: TGTGCCAGCAGCTTAGGACGGGGGGGCACAGATACGCAGTATTTT. Residues: CASSLGRGGTDTQYF.